One sample yielded the 26 T cell receptor beta chains listed below, sequenced in a study of blood T cell repertoires in COVID-19. Profiling relied on immunoSEQ multiplex PCR, and the TCRdb table lists in-frame clones only, not all of them. In the table there are approximately 67,000 clones, about 87% of which are singletons. Specimen: peripheral blood. Receptor source: a man in his fifties or sixties with active COVID-19.

This rearrangement joins TRBV18 to TRBJ2-6; D ambiguous. CDR3 length: 14 residues. Germline loops: CDR1 KGHSH, CDR2 LQKENI. V was clipped by 3 bases and J by 2 bases, with 5 bases between them. CDR3 protein: CASSPTTGANVLTF. For the CDR3, the DNA is TGTGCCAGCTCACCTACAACTGGGGCCAACGTCCTGACTTTC.

The chain employs TRBV19 and TRBJ2-3, with TRBD2 matching over 8 bases. From germline, CDR1 is LNHDA and CDR2 SQIVND (reference sequence). Trimming took 4 bases from V and 3 from J; bases not matched to a gene: 3. The CDR3 is made up of 14 amino acids. CDR3 loop: CASSSRLATDTQYF. The CDR3 DNA sequence: TGTGCCAGTAGTAGCCGACTAGCGACAGATACGCAGTATTTT.

The chain is built from TRBV27 and TRBJ2-3; D may be TRBD2 (6 bases). CDR3 size: 14 residues. Trimming stripped 8 bases from V and 2 bases from J, with 14 bases between. CDR1 is MNHEY, CDR2 SMNVEV, per germline (reference sequence). The CDR3 DNA is TGTGCCAGCCGGGAGATCAGATCCACAGATACGCAGTATTTT. Amino acids: CASREIRSTDTQYF.

The gene calls are TRBV5-1 and TRBJ1-2; 10 bases fit TRBD1. The germline V gene has CDR1 SGHRS and CDR2 YFSETQ. The CDR3 has 14 amino acids. The V and J ends lost 0 bases and 6 bases, in that order; junction bases with no gene match: 2. In DNA, the CDR3 is TGCGCCAGCAGCTTGGAAGGGACAGGGGATGGCTACACCTTC. Protein: CASSLEGTGDGYTF.

V gene TRBV10-2 combines with J gene TRBJ1-2; a possible D gene is TRBD1 (5 bases). Germline CDR1 is WSHSY and CDR2 is SAAADI. This CDR3 contains 15 residues. V lost 7 bases and J lost 0, with 15 bases in between. The CDR3, as DNA: TGCGCCAGCATATTGTTTCCAGGGCCTAACTATGGCTACACCTTC. Amino acid sequence: CASILFPGPNYGYTF.

This clone showed up many times. The chain carries TRBV7-9 and TRBJ2-7; 7 positions agree with TRBD2. The CDR3 runs to 13 residues. After removal of 5 bases from V and 4 bases from J, the junction contained 5 bases not matched to a gene. Germline loops: CDR1 SEHNR, CDR2 FQNEAQ (reference sequence). As DNA, the CDR3 is TGTGCCAGCAGCACATCACTAGCGTACGAGCAGTACTTC. It is translated as CASSTSLAYEQYF. The full variable domain, with the rest looked up from reference TRBV7-9 and TRBJ2-7, is DTGVSQNPRHKITKRGQNVTFRCDPISEHNRLYWYRQTLGQGPEFLTYFQNEAQLEKSRLLSDRFSAERPKGSFSTLEIQRTEQGDSAMYLCASSTSLAYEQYFGPGTRLTVT.

The CDR3 reads CASSLDGQRGTQYF. CDR3 coding DNA: TGCGCCAGCAGCTTGGACGGACAAAGAGGGACCCAGTACTTC. This chain connects TRBV5-1 to TRBJ2-5; D perhaps matches TRBD1 (5 bases). CDR3 length equals 14 residues. Per the germline V gene, CDR1 is SGHRS and CDR2 is YFSETQ. V lost 0 bases, J lost 7 bases, and 13 bases lay in between.

The table lists this clone with a few counts. The genes are TRBV28 and TRBJ1-5, with TRBD1 matching 9 bases. Trimming at V came to 8 bases and at J to 6 bases, leaving 11 bases not matched to a gene. The germline CDR1 and CDR2 sequences are MDHEN and SYDVKM. CDR3 length: 15 amino acids. The CDR3 nucleotides read TGTGCCAGCCAGAGCGGGACAGGGAGGGCTCAGCCCCAGCATTTT. This gives the protein CASQSGTGRAQPQHF.

This clone has only a few counts. The chain uses TRBV18 and TRBJ2-1; no clear D. Germline assignment: CDR1 KGHSH and CDR2 LQKENI. Trimming cost V 3 bases and J 5 bases, with 8 bases left between them. This CDR3 region has 13 residues. In DNA form, the CDR3 reads TGTGCCAGCTCACCTCCCGTTCACAATGAGCAGTTCTTC. Its translation: CASSPPVHNEQFF.

This chain connects TRBV15 to TRBJ2-5; TRBD2 aligns across 11 bases. Germline trimming cut 5 bases from V and 4 bases from J; bases unmatched to any gene: 9. The CDR3 sequence is 16 residues long. Germline CDR1 reads LNHNV; CDR2 reads YYDKDF (reference sequence). The DNA of the CDR3 is TGTGCCACCAGCGTCGGTCTAGCGGGAGGTGGAGAGACCCAGTACTTC. This encodes CATSVGLAGGGETQYF.

The chain uses TRBV19 and TRBJ2-7, with D uncertain. This CDR3 contains 16 residues. Between the trimmed V and J ends, which lost 3 bases and 2 bases, there was a span of 17 bases. In germline, CDR1 is LNHDA, CDR2 SQIVND (reference sequence). The chain's CDR3 is CASSIPTGSVAYEQYF. The CDR3 bases are TGTGCCAGTAGTATCCCAACGGGTTCCGTAGCCTACGAGCAGTACTTC. The entire variable domain, with the rest obtained from reference TRBV19 and TRBJ2-7, is as follows: DGGITQSPKYLFRKEGQNVTLSCEQNLNHDAMYWYRQDPGQGLRLIYYSQIVNDFQKGDIAEGYSVSREKKESFPLTVTSAQKNPTAFYLCASSIPTGSVAYEQYFGPGTRLTVT.

V gene TRBV7-9 combines with J gene TRBJ1-2, with TRBD1 as a possible D gene (5 bases). The CDR3 runs to 12 residues. Germline loops: CDR1 SEHNR, CDR2 FQNEAQ (reference sequence). V was cut by 5 bases and J by 6 bases, with 10 bases left in between. For the CDR3, the DNA is TGTGCCAGCAGCAGGGACGGTAATGGCTACACCTTC. It is translated as CASSRDGNGYTF.

J is TRBJ2-7 and V is TRBV19; a possible D gene is TRBD1 (6 bases). CDR3 size: 14 residues. Germline CDR1 and CDR2: LNHDA and SQIVND (reference sequence). V was pared by 8 bases and J by 1 base, with 15 bases between. CDR3 nucleotides: TGTGCCAGTCTTGGGCAGGGGAAGTCCTACGAGCAGTACTTC. It codes for CASLGQGKSYEQYF.

The genes are TRBV28 and TRBJ2-1, with 10 positions matching TRBD2. CDR1 MDHEN and CDR2 SYDVKM come from the germline V gene. The J segment lost 0 bases and the V segment lost 2 bases, leaving 7 bases of the junction unmatched. There are 18 residues in the CDR3. The CDR3 sequence: CASSLRLAGATSYNEQFF. In DNA, the CDR3 is TGTGCCAGCAGTTTAAGGCTAGCGGGAGCAACCTCCTACAATGAGCAGTTCTTC.

This chain links TRBV7-8 with TRBJ1-6; TRBD1 matches 8 bases. The J segment lost 2 bases and the V segment lost 3 bases, leaving 3 bases of the junction unmatched. The CDR3 covers 16 residues. The V gene's germline CDR1 is SGHVS and CDR2 FQNEAQ. The CDR3 DNA reads as TGTGCCAGCAGCTTGGACAGGGTGACCTATAATTCACCCCTCCACTTT. It codes for CASSLDRVTYNSPLHF.

The chain recombines TRBV5-6 with TRBJ1-2; D not resolved. CDR1 is SGHDT, CDR2 YYEEEE, per germline. The CDR3 length is 12 residues. V shed 6 bases and J shed 6 bases, with 12 bases lying between them. In DNA form, the CDR3 reads TGTGCCAGCACTCTTCAAAGCCATGGCTACACCTTC. Translation gives CASTLQSHGYTF.

This clone came up once. The junction shows a germline mismatch at one end, possibly a read error. The chain joins TRBV7-2 to TRBJ1-6; D possibly corresponds to TRBD1 (5 bases). The CDR3 covers 16 residues. Looked up from germline, CDR1 is SGHTA and CDR2 is FQGNSA. CDR3 region: CASSVAGRGGNSPLHF. The CDR3 region has the DNA TGTGCCAGCAGCGTAGCAGGCCGCGGGGGTAATTCACCCCTCCACTTT.

V and J are TRBV30 and TRBJ2-3, with a possible D match to TRBD2 (6 bases). Germline assignment: CDR1 GTSNPN and CDR2 SVGIG (reference sequence). The CDR3 covers 13 residues. V shed 3 bases and J shed 4 bases, with 11 bases lying between them. The CDR3: CAWSRERADTQYF. The CDR3, as DNA: TGTGCCTGGAGCCGGGAGCGGGCAGATACGCAGTATTTT.

This chain links TRBV19 with TRBJ2-1; 7 positions agree with TRBD2. The V gene's germline CDR1 is LNHDA and CDR2 SQIVND (reference sequence). Germline trimming cut 7 bases from V and 7 bases from J; bases unmatched to any gene: 10. This CDR3 contains 14 residues. This chain's CDR3 is CASNGGRGRNEQFF. CDR3 DNA sequence: TGTGCCAGTAACGGCGGGAGAGGTAGGAATGAGCAGTTCTTC.

V usage is TRBV27 and J usage is TRBJ2-1, with TRBD1 as a possible D gene (7 bases). Per germline, CDR1 MNHEY and CDR2 SMNVEV (reference sequence). With 5 bases removed from V and 6 bases from J, the gap between germline ends came to 8 bases. The CDR3 length is 12 residues. The CDR3 bases are TGTGCCAGCAGTCAGGGGGGCAATGAGCAGTTCTTC. As protein: CASSQGGNEQFF.

This chain joins TRBV4-3 and TRBJ1-4; 7 bases fit TRBD1. J lost 8 bases, V lost 4 bases, and 13 bases had no gene match. The CDR3 is made up of 16 amino acids. Germline V gives CDR1 LGHNA, CDR2 YSLEER. The CDR3 nucleotides read TGCGCCAGCAGCCCCGGACCGGGACAGAGAGCCGAAAAACTGTTTTTT. Amino acid sequence: CASSPGPGQRAEKLFF.

This chain links TRBV9 with TRBJ2-3, with D possibly matching TRBD1 (5 bases). Germline V gene lookup returns CDR1 SGDLS and CDR2 YYNGEE. The CDR3 is 15 residues long. The V gene lost 0 bases and the J gene lost 4 bases, with 12 bases spanning the gap. The CDR3 region has the DNA TGTGCCAGCAGCGTAGAGGGGTCAGAACCAGATACGCAGTATTTT. Translating gives CASSVEGSEPDTQYF. Supplemented by reference TRBV9 and TRBJ2-3, the full variable domain reads DSGVTQTPKHLITATGQRVTLRCSPRSGDLSVYWYQQSLDQGLQFLIQYYNGEERAKGNILERFSAQQFPDLHSELNLSSLELGDSALYFCASSVEGSEPDTQYFGPGTRLTVL.

The chain couples TRBV11-2 to TRBJ2-2; D might be TRBD1 (5 bases). The CDR3 spans 14 residues. Trimming pared 5 bases from V and 3 bases from J, leaving 10 bases between. Germline lookup yields CDR1 SGHAT and CDR2 FQNNGV. CDR3 residues: CASSNPRDTGELFF. The CDR3, as DNA: TGTGCCAGCAGCAACCCCAGGGACACCGGGGAGCTGTTTTTT.

This clone was picked up one time. The CDR3 spells CASSFGHGEEKLFF. Here the CDR3 DNA reads TGCGCCAGCAGCTTTGGACATGGTGAGGAAAAACTGTTTTTT. V and J are TRBV5-1 and TRBJ1-4; D is perhaps TRBD1 (5 bases). V lost 2 bases to trimming and J lost 8 bases, with 13 bases between them. Germline V gene sequence: CDR1 SGHRS, CDR2 YFSETQ. This CDR3 spans 14 amino acids. The full variable domain, with the rest looked up from reference TRBV5-1 and TRBJ1-4, is KAGVTQTPRYLIKTRGQQVTLSCSPISGHRSVSWYQQTPGQGLQFLFEYFSETQRNKGNFPGRFSGRQFSNSRSEMNVSTLELGDSALYLCASSFGHGEEKLFFGSGTQLSVL.

The CDR3: CASSLARAGGAGYTQYF. For the CDR3, the DNA is TGTGCCAGCAGCTTAGCGCGTGCGGGAGGGGCGGGTTATACGCAGTATTTT. The gene calls are TRBV7-2 and TRBJ2-3; 9 bases align to TRBD2. Trimming took 0 bases from V and 7 from J; bases not matched to a gene: 11. Germline values: CDR1 SGHTA, CDR2 FQGNSA. CDR3 length: 17 residues.

The chain couples TRBV30 to TRBJ1-2; D call uncertain. Per germline, CDR1 GTSNPN and CDR2 SVGIG (reference sequence). The CDR3 length is 13 residues. Trimming took 0 bases from V and 0 from J, leaving 5 bases between them. CDR3 residues: CAWSVAANYGYTF. For the CDR3, the DNA is TGTGCCTGGAGTGTAGCGGCTAACTATGGCTACACCTTC.